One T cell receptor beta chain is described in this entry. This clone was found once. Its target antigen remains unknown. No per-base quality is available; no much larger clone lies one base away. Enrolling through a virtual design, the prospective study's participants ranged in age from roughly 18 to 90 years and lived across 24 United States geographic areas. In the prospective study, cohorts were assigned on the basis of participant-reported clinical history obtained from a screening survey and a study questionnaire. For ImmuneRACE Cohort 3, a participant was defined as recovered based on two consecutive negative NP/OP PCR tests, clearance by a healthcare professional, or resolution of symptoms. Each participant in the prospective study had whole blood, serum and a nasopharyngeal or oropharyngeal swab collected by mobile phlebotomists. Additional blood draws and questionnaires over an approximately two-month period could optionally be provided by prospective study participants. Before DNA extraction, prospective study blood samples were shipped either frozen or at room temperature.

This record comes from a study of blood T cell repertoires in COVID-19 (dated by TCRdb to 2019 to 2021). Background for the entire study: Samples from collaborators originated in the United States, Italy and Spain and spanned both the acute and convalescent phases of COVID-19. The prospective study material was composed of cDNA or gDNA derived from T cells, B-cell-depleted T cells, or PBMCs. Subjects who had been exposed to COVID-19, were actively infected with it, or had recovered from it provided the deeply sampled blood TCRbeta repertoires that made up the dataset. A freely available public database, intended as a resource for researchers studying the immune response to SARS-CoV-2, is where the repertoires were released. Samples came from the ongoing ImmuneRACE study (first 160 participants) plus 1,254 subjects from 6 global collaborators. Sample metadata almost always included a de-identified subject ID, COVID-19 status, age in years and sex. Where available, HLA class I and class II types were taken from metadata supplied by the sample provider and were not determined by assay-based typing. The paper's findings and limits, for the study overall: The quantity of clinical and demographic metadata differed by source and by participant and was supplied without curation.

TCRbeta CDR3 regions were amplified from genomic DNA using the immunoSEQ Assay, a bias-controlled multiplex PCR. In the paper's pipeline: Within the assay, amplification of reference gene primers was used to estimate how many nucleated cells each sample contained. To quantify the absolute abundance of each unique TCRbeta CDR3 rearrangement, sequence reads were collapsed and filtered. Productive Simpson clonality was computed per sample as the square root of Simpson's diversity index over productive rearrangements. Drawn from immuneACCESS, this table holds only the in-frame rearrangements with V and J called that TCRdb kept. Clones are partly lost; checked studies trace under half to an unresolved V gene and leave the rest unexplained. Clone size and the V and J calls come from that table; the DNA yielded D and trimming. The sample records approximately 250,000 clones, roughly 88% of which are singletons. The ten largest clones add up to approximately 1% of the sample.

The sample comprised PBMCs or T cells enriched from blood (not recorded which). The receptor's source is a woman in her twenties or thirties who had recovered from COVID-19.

CDR3 protein: CASSHRLTSGGAVEQFF. The DNA sequence follows: TGCGCCAGCAGCCATCGGCTCACAAGCGGGGGGGCTGTTGAGCAGTTCTTC. The sequence is built from TRBV4-3 and TRBJ2-1; TRBD2 fits 10 bases in the junction. Taken from cysteine to phenylalanine, the CDR3 has 17 residues. The only DNA kept is the CDR3, 51 bases in frame from the first base. The germline V and J ends show losses of 3 bases and 9 bases respectively, and no gene match explains 14 bases of the junction. Per the germline V gene, LGHNA is the CDR1 and YSLEER is the CDR2.